This TCR beta chain emerged from a study of beta chain features in type 1 diabetes (dated by TCRdb to between 2018 and 2020). For the study in its entirety: Mean age, gender distribution, total cell number and subset yield did not differ between patients and healthy donors. Across all samples, about 110 million sorted cells were examined, and cell number per subset correlated strongly with RNA yield. Regulatory and stem cell-like memory subsets were isolated from only 8 patients and roughly 8 healthy donors, whereas naive and central memory subsets came from all 30 or so donors. In the study, recently diagnosed type 1 diabetes patients and matched healthy donors were compared on the TCRB repertoires of their sorted circulating CD4+ T cell subsets.

The entire isolated RNA was reverse transcribed using the High Capacity cDNA Reverse Transcription Kit, and thus expressed TCRB transcripts were sequenced. Deep immunoSEQ sequencing was performed on naive, central memory and regulatory T cell samples, with an average of about 3.6 million total reads per sample. After sorted cells were lysed in RLT buffer, RNA was extracted with DNase-treated RNeasy Micro or Mini kits, with the choice depending on cell number. To prevent cross-contamination, every cell subset was processed on its own, while patient and healthy donor samples were processed together. Using the immunoSEQ multiplex PCR, TCRB sequences were amplified from cDNA into 87-bp fragments spanning the CDR3 region. The amplicons were sequenced using the Illumina HiSeq platform. The paper's processing steps were these. PCR bias was computationally corrected using synthetic template baselines, reads within Hamming distance 2 were collapsed, and singletons that could not be merged were discarded. Reads were aligned against IMGT to assign V, D and J genes, CDR3 length and insertions or deletions at six rearrangement sites. Clonotype counts were normalized to sorted cell number within each subset before computing true diversity and Gini coefficients with the tcR R package. The overlap coefficient, calculated on TCRB nucleotide sequences, was used to measure repertoire sharing. TCRdb's version of the immuneACCESS table is confined to in-frame rearrangements and falls short of the full clone set. An unresolved V gene accounts for under half of the shortfall where checked; the remainder is of unknown origin. The V and J calls and clone size are taken from that table; D and trimming were inferred from the DNA. For this sample there are around 140,000 clones; around 9% appear just once. The ten largest clones take up 0.7% to 0.85% of the sample.

From each donor, a single peripheral blood sample of about 120 mL on average was drawn into heparinised tubes. Using a panel that included CD45RO, CCR7, CD25, CD127, CD95 and CD27, naive, central memory, regulatory and stem cell-like memory CD4+ T cells were sorted on a BD FACSAria II. All sorted populations exceeded 95% purity. PBMCs were isolated immediately by Lymphoprep density gradient centrifugation and stained directly without culture. Samples were stained and sorted in pairs, with one healthy donor and one patient per experiment, so that batch effects were minimized. Results and caveats for the whole study, not just this receptor: Because small numbers of individuals were included in the HLA sub-analyses, any influence of HLA type on TCRB rearrangement was left unresolved. PCR may preferentially amplify shorter templates, but because patient and control samples were amplified and corrected together, any resulting skew would affect both groups equally. A moderate but significant shortening of TCRB CDR3 length was observed in type 1 diabetes patients in all four CD4+ subsets. At VDJ recombination sites, type 1 diabetes patients had fewer insertions and more deleted nucleotides, which implies abnormalities in thymic rearrangement. Because cDNA was sequenced instead of genomic DNA, highly expressing activated cells could be over-represented, though the groups showed no difference in activation or CD3 levels. Naive, central memory and regulatory TCRB repertoires appeared more similar among patients than among healthy donors.

In regard to this clone: The antigen this receptor binds is unknown. No per-base quality is available; no much larger clone lies one base away.

CDR1 SEHNR and CDR2 FQNEAQ are derived from the germline V gene (reference sequence). Counted from cysteine to phenylalanine, this CDR3 has 12 amino acids. Only the CDR3 portion is preserved as DNA: 36 bases, with reading frame beginning at the first base. Trimming takes 5 bases from V and 8 bases from J, and the germline ends sit 11 bases apart. The sequenced material came from central memory CD4+ T cells from blood. This clonotype was sampled from a man aged 30 to 39 with type 1 diabetes. This sequence uses TRBV7-9 and TRBJ2-3, with a weak D call of TRBD2 (6 bases match). The DNA sequence follows: TGTGCCAGCAGCGCGGGACTTCTTACGCAGTATTTT. Translated, it reads CASSAGLLTQYF.